This T cell receptor beta chain was identified during a study of patients and donors after allogeneic stem cell transplantation. This clonotype was seen a handful of times. Germline CDR1 is DFQATT and CDR2 is SNEGSKA (reference sequence). The length of the CDR3 is 15 residues. V lost 0 bases to trimming and J lost 2 bases; unmatched junction nucleotides: 4. TCRdb itself ran the RT-PCR reads through MiXCR, one entry per CDR3 protein. Among over 400,000 distinct CDR3 sequences, around 16% were seen once, and the ten largest hold just over 7%. This receptor was taken from a human donor who was either an allogeneic HSCT recipient or a stem cell or donor lymphocyte infusion donor (not recorded which). It is not recorded whose cells these are; they may come from a transplant donor. Sequencing input: blood, either unsorted or a sorted T cell fraction (not recorded which). V and J are TRBV20-1 and TRBJ2-7, with 10 positions matching TRBD2. CDR3 amino acids: CSARDPSGGTYEQYF. The CDR3, as DNA: TGCAGTGCTAGAGATCCTAGCGGGGGAACCTACGAGCAGTACTTC.